These 21 T cell receptor beta chains were all obtained from the same sample, sequenced in a study of blood T cell repertoires in COVID-19. Some clones are missing from TCRdb's copy, which holds only in-frame ones; the method was immunoSEQ multiplex PCR. The sample lists roughly 40,000 clones, approximately 80% occurring once. The sequenced sample consisted of peripheral blood. These receptors originate from a man between 65 and 80 years old with acute or convalescent COVID-19.

The rearrangement uses TRBV5-1 and TRBJ2-3; 10 bases fit TRBD2. The CDR3 has 16 amino acids. Germline assignment: CDR1 SGHRS and CDR2 YFSETQ. V gave up 4 bases and J gave up 1 base; unmatched junction bases: 6. CDR3 sequence: CASSRGLADRTDTQYF. The CDR3 bases are TGCGCCAGCAGCCGAGGACTAGCGGATCGCACAGATACGCAGTATTTT.

This clone has only a few counts. The chain has TRBV2 and TRBJ2-4; 7 nucleotides match TRBD1. The germline V gene has CDR1 SNHLY and CDR2 FYNNEI. CDR3 size: 14 residues. V lost 6 bases and J lost 8; bases outside the gene matches: 10. The CDR3 nucleotides read TGTGCCAGCAGGGATCGACAGGGTTGGGACATTCAGTACTTC. Its translation is CASRDRQGWDIQYF.

This rearrangement joins TRBV29-1 to TRBJ1-1; 7 bases fit TRBD1. CDR3 length: 14 amino acids. From germline, CDR1 is SQVTM and CDR2 ANQGSEA. V was pared by 5 bases and J by 0 bases, with 6 bases of the junction left unmatched. The CDR3 DNA reads as TGCAGCGTTTCGGGACAGCTCATGAACACTGAAGCTTTCTTT. This translates into CSVSGQLMNTEAFF.

The DNA of the CDR3 is TGTGCCAGCAGTCGTACAGGGGCTGGCTATGGCTACACCTTC. This codes for CASSRTGAGYGYTF. The chain has TRBV6-5 and TRBJ1-2, with TRBD1 matching 7 bases. Germline loops: CDR1 MNHEY, CDR2 SVGAGI. CDR3 size: 14 residues. Trimming cost V 5 bases and J 4 bases; bases outside gene matches: 7.

The chain employs TRBV5-8 and TRBJ2-1; 8 positions match TRBD2. The CDR3 is 15 residues long. The germline V gene has CDR1 SGHTS and CDR2 YDEGEE. V shed 4 bases, J shed 2 bases, and the junction held 5 bases outside the gene matches. Here the CDR3 DNA reads TGTGCCAGCAGCCAAGCGGGGGACACCTACAATGAGCAGTTCTTC. It yields the protein CASSQAGDTYNEQFF.

V is TRBV6-5 and J is TRBJ2-2, with a possible D match to TRBD1 (6 bases). Germline V gene sequence: CDR1 MNHEY, CDR2 SVGAGI. The CDR3 loop spans 14 amino acids. V was clipped by 0 bases and J by 8 bases, with 10 bases between them. The CDR3 region has the DNA TGTGCCAGCAGTTACTCGGACAGAGTTGGGGAGCTGTTTTTT. The encoded protein is CASSYSDRVGELFF.

This sequence joins TRBV5-1 and TRBJ2-3; the D gene is possibly TRBD1 (6 bases). Deletions cut 0 bases from V and 1 base from J, with 12 bases between. The CDR3 contains 16 residues. Per the germline V gene, CDR1 is SGHRS and CDR2 is YFSETQ. The CDR3: CASSLAQAGGTDTQYF. The CDR3 DNA sequence: TGCGCCAGCAGCTTGGCCCAGGCAGGGGGCACAGATACGCAGTATTTT.

There are a few counts of this clone. The rearrangement joins TRBV5-1 to TRBJ1-1, with 8 bases identical to TRBD1. With V trimmed by 4 bases and J by 5 bases, 7 bases remained unmatched. The CDR3 runs 14 residues. Germline V gene data show CDR1 as SGHRS and CDR2 as YFSETQ. CDR3 nucleotides: TGCGCCAGCAGCGCCCAGGGGGCCTGGACTGAAGCTTTCTTT. Its protein is CASSAQGAWTEAFF. The entire variable domain, with the rest obtained from reference TRBV5-1 and TRBJ1-1, is as follows: KAGVTQTPRYLIKTRGQQVTLSCSPISGHRSVSWYQQTPGQGLQFLFEYFSETQRNKGNFPGRFSGRQFSNSRSEMNVSTLELGDSALYLCASSAQGAWTEAFFGQGTRLTVV.

This sequence joins TRBV5-7 and TRBJ1-2; 8 bases are shared with TRBD1. TRBV5-7 is marked as an open reading frame, function uncertain. The CDR3 contains 15 residues. V dropped 0 bases and J dropped 5; count of bases not matched to a gene: 6. CDR3 region: CASSLVGQARYGYTF. DNA of the CDR3: TGTGCCAGCAGCTTGGTGGGACAGGCCCGATATGGCTACACCTTC.

This clone was observed a single time. V and J are TRBV7-4 and TRBJ2-7; 10 bases agree with TRBD2. J was trimmed by 9 bases and V by 1 base; bases with no gene match: 3. The CDR3 runs to 13 residues. CDR1 and CDR2 from the germline V gene are SGHVT and SQSDAQ. The chain's CDR3 is CASSLELAGRQYF. The CDR3 DNA sequence: TGTGCCAGCAGCTTAGAACTAGCGGGGAGGCAGTACTTC.

V and J are TRBV25-1 and TRBJ2-7, with TRBD1 as a possible D gene (6 bases). Trimming took 4 bases from V and 2 from J, leaving 12 bases between them. The germline gives CDR1 MGHDK, CDR2 SYGVNS. The CDR3 length is 14 residues. The CDR3 nucleotides are TGTGCCAGCAGTGTTCAGGGGCCGGCCTACGAGCAGTACTTC. As protein: CASSVQGPAYEQYF.

CDR3 coding DNA: TGTGCCAGCAGCGCGCGGGGGGCCCATAATGAAAAACTGTTTTTT. It specifies CASSARGAHNEKLFF. The chain uses TRBV9 and TRBJ1-4, with D possibly being TRBD1 (6 bases). The CDR3 runs 15 residues. CDR1 is SGDLS, CDR2 YYNGEE, per germline. Trimming took 3 bases from V and 4 from J, leaving 13 bases between them.

This sequence joins TRBV29-1 and TRBJ1-2; weak D call: TRBD1 (6 bases). Germline values: CDR1 SQVTM, CDR2 ANQGSEA. This CDR3 comprises 12 residues. Trimming left V 3 bases short and J 7 bases short, with 12 bases between. CDR3 region: CSVDAGASGYTF. The CDR3, as DNA: TGCAGCGTTGATGCAGGGGCGAGTGGCTACACCTTC.

This clone occurred once. The chain combines TRBV5-8 with TRBJ1-2, with a tentative D call TRBD1 (5 bases). This CDR3 is 14 amino acids long. Germline-derived CDR1 and CDR2 are SGHTS and YDEGEE. V dropped 4 bases and J dropped 4 bases, with 14 bases sitting between them. This CDR3 reads CASSDQGPLYGYTF. The CDR3 nucleotides are TGTGCCAGCAGCGATCAGGGTCCCCTCTATGGCTACACCTTC.

Here the CDR3 reads CSVDMGPRETQYF. In nucleotides, the CDR3 is TGCAGCGTTGACATGGGCCCCCGGGAGACCCAGTACTTC. The chain is built from TRBV29-1 and TRBJ2-5; D is unresolved. The CDR3 totals 13 residues. In germline, CDR1 is SQVTM, CDR2 ANQGSEA. The V and J ends lost 3 bases and 5 bases respectively, with 13 bases between them. Full variable domain (outside the CDR3, taken from reference TRBV29-1 and TRBJ2-5): SAVISQKPSRDICQRGTSLTIQCQVDSQVTMMFWYRQQPGQSLTLIATANQGSEATYESGFVIDKFPISRPNLTFSTLTVSNMSPEDSSIYLCSVDMGPRETQYFGPGTRLLVL.

The chain carries TRBV5-5 and TRBJ2-1; 9 bases align to TRBD1. The CDR3 loop spans 16 amino acids. Germline CDR1 and CDR2: SGHKS and YYEKEE (reference sequence). V lost 4 bases, J lost 3 bases, and 8 bases stayed unmatched. The DNA for the CDR3 is TGTGCCAGCAGCCCGGAGGGACAGGGACACTACAATGAGCAGTTCTTC. Its translation: CASSPEGQGHYNEQFF. The full variable domain, in which reference TRBV5-5 and TRBJ2-1 provide the parts outside the CDR3, is DAGVTQSPTHLIKTRGQQVTLRCSPISGHKSVSWYQQVLGQGPQFIFQYYEKEERGRGNFPDRFSARQFPNYSSELNVNALLLGDSALYLCASSPEGQGHYNEQFFGPGTRLTVL.

The chain is built from TRBV12-1 and TRBJ2-3; the table's TRBD2 call for D was not verified on the DNA. TRBV12-1 is labeled a pseudogene. CDR3 length: 15 amino acids. Written as DNA, the CDR3 is TGTGCCACCCTAGATCCCGATGCTAGCACAGATACGCAGTATTTT. Its translation: CATLDPDASTDTQYF.

This clone was observed a single time. This sequence joins TRBV6-5 and TRBJ2-7; D may be TRBD2 (5 bases). Germline CDR1 and CDR2: MNHEY and SVGAGI. The CDR3 consists of 15 residues. V lost 6 bases, J lost 3 bases, and 18 bases lay in between. The CDR3 protein is CASRDQAARDYEQYF. CDR3 sequence (DNA): TGTGCCAGCAGAGACCAAGCGGCGCGAGACTACGAGCAGTACTTC.

J is TRBJ2-7 and V is TRBV7-6; D might be TRBD2 (6 bases). The germline CDR1 and CDR2 sequences are SGHVS and FNYEAQ. The length of the CDR3 is 13 residues. Trimming shortened V by 0 bases and J by 3 bases, and 6 bases separated the two germline ends. CDR3 DNA sequence: TGTGCCAGCAGCTTAGCGGGGGGCTACGAGCAGTACTTC. It specifies CASSLAGGYEQYF.

This chain uses TRBV7-2 with TRBJ1-5, with TRBD1 as a possible D gene (6 bases). There are 14 residues in the CDR3. The germline gives CDR1 SGHTA, CDR2 FQGNSA. V was trimmed by 5 bases and J by 1 base, leaving 9 bases between them. The CDR3 DNA follows: TGTGCCAGCAGCGTCAGGGGAAGCAATCAGCCCCAGCATTTT. As protein: CASSVRGSNQPQHF.

J is TRBJ1-5 and V is TRBV2; D not resolved. Germline assignment: CDR1 SNHLY and CDR2 FYNNEI. V was cut by 4 bases and J by 10 bases, with 17 bases left in between. The CDR3 sequence is 14 residues long. CDR3 in DNA: TGTGCCAGCAGTGGGCGGGTGGGCTACGAACCCCAGCATTTT. Its translation is CASSGRVGYEPQHF.